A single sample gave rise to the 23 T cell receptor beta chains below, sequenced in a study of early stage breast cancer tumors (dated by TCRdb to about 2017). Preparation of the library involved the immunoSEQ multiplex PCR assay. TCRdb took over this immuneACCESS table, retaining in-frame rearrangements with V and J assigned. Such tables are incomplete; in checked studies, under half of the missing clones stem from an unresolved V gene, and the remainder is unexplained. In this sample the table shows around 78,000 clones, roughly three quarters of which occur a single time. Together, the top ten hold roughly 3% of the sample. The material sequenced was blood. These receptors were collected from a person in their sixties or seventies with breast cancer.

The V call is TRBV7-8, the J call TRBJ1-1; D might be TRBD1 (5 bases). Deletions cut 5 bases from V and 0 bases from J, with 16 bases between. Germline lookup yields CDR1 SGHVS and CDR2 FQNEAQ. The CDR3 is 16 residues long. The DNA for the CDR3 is TGTGCCAGCAGCCGGCCCCGGGGGGAGATGAACACTGAAGCTTTCTTT. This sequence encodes CASSRPRGEMNTEAFF.

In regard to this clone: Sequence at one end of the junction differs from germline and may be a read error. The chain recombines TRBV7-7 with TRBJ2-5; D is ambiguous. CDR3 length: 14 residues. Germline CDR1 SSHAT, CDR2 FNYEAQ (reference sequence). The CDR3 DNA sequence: TGTGCTAGCAGCCGCCCCGGCCCACAAGAGACCCAGTACTTC. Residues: CASSRPGPQETQYF.

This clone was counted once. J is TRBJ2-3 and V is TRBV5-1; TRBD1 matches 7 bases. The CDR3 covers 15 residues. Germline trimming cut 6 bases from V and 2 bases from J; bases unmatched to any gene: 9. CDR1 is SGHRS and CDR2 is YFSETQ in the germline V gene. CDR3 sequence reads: CASKPWTGPTDTQYF. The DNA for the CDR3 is TGCGCCAGCAAACCGTGGACAGGACCCACAGATACGCAGTATTTT.

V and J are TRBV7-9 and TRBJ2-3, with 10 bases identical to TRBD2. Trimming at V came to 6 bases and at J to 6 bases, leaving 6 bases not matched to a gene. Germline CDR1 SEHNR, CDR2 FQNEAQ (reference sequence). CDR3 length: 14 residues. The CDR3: CASRVLAGRDTQYF. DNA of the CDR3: TGTGCCAGCAGGGTACTAGCGGGACGGGATACGCAGTATTTT.

CDR3 sequence: CASSLNQATNEKLFF. The DNA of the CDR3 is TGTGCCAGCAGTTTAAACCAAGCAACTAATGAAAAACTGTTTTTT. The chain links TRBV28 to TRBJ1-4; D unclear. Germline loops: CDR1 MDHEN, CDR2 SYDVKM. Trimming shortened V by 2 bases and J by 0 bases, and 7 bases separated the two germline ends. The CDR3 runs to 15 residues.

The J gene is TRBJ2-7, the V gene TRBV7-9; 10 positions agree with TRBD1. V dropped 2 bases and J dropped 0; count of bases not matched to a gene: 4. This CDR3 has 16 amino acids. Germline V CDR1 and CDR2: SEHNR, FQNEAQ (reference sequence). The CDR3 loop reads CASSLPTGGGSYEQYF. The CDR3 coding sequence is TGTGCCAGCAGCTTACCGACAGGGGGCGGCTCCTACGAGCAGTACTTC.

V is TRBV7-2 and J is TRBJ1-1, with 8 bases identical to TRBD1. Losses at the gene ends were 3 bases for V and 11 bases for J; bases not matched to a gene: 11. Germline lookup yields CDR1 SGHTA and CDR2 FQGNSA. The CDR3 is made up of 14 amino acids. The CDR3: CASSFGGQGSSAFF. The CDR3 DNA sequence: TGTGCCAGCAGCTTTGGAGGACAGGGATCGAGTGCTTTCTTT.

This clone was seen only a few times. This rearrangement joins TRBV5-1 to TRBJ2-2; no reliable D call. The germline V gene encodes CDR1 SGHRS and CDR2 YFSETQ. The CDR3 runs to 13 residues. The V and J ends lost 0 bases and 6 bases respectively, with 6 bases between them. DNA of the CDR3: TGCGCCAGCAGCTTGGGTGGGGCCGGGGAGCTGTTTTTT. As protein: CASSLGGAGELFF. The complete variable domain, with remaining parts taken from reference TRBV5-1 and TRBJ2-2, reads KAGVTQTPRYLIKTRGQQVTLSCSPISGHRSVSWYQQTPGQGLQFLFEYFSETQRNKGNFPGRFSGRQFSNSRSEMNVSTLELGDSALYLCASSLGGAGELFFGEGSRLTVL.

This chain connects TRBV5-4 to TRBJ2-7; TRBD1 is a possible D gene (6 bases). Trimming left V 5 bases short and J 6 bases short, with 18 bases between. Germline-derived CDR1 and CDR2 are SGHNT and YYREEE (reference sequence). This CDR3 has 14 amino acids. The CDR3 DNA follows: TGTGCCAGCAGTAATAGCAGGGGAGTCAGCGAGCAGTACTTC. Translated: CASSNSRGVSEQYF.

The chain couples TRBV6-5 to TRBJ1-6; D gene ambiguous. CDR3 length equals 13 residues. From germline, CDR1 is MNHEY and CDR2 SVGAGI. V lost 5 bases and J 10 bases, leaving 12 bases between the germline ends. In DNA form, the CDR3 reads TGTGCCAGCAGTGATGAGCTGGGATCACCCCTCCACTTT. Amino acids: CASSDELGSPLHF.

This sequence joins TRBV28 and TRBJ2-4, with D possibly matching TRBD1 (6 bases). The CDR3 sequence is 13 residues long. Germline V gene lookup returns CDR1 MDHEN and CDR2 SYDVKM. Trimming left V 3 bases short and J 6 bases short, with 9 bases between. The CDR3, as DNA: TGTGCCAGCAGTTTCAGGGGTGGAAACATTCAGTACTTC. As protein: CASSFRGGNIQYF.

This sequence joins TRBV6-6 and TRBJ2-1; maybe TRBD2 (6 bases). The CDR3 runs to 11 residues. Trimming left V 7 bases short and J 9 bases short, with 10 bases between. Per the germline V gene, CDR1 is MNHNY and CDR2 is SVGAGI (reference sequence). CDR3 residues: CASTGGGEQFF. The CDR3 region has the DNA TGTGCCAGCACCGGGGGAGGTGAGCAGTTCTTC.

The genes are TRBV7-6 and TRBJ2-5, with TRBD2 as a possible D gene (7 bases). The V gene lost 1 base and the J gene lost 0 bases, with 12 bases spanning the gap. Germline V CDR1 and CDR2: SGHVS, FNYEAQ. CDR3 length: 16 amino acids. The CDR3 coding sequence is TGTGCCAGCAGCTTAGGGGAGGGGGAGTACCAAGAGACCCAGTACTTC. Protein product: CASSLGEGEYQETQYF.

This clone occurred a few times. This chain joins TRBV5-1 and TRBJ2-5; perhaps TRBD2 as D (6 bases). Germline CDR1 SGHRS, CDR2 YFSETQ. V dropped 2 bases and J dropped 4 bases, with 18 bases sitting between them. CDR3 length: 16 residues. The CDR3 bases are TGCGCCAGCAGCTTACGAACCGGGAGACCGGGAGAGACCCAGTACTTC. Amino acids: CASSLRTGRPGETQYF.

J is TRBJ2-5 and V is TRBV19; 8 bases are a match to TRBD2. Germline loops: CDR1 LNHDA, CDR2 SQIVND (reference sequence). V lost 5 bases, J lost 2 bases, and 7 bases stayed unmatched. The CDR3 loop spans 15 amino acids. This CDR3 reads CASSPRTSSQETQYF. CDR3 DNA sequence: TGTGCCAGTAGTCCTCGGACTAGCAGTCAAGAGACCCAGTACTTC.

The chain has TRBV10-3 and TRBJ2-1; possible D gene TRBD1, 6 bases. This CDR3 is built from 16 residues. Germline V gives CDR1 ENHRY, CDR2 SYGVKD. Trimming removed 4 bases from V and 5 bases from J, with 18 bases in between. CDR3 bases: TGTGCCATCAGTGGGTCGCTGGGGGCTCGGGACAATGAGCAGTTCTTC. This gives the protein CAISGSLGARDNEQFF.

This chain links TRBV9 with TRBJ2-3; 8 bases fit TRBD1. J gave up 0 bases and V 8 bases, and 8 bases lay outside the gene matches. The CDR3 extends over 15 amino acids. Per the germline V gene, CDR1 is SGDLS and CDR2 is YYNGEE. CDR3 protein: CASSPGQDSTDTQYF. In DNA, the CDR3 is TGTGCCAGTTCCCCGGGACAGGATAGCACAGATACGCAGTATTTT.

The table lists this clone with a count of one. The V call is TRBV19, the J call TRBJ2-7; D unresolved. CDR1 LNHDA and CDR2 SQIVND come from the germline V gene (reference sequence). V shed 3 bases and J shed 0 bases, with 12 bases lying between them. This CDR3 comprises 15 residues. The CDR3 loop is CASSMAASISYEQYF. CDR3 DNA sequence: TGTGCCAGTAGTATGGCCGCGTCCATCTCCTACGAGCAGTACTTC.

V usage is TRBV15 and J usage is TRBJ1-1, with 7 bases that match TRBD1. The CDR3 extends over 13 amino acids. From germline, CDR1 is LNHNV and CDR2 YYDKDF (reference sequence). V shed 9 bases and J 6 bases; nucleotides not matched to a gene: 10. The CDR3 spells CATWGGDSAEAFF. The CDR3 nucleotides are TGTGCCACGTGGGGCGGGGACAGCGCTGAAGCTTTCTTT.

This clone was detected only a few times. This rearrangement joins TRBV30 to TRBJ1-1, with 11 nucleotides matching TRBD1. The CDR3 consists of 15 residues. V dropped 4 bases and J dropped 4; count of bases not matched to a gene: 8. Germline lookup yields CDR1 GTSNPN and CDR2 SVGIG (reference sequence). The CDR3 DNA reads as TGTGCCTGGAAGGGACAGGGGGGCCACGGCACTGAAGCTTTCTTT. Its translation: CAWKGQGGHGTEAFF.

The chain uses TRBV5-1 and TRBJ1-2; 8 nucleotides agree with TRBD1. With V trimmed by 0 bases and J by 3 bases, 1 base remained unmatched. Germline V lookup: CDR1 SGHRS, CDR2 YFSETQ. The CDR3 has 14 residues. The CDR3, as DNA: TGCGCCAGCAGCTTGGCAGGGGGCGACTATGGCTACACCTTC. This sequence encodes CASSLAGGDYGYTF.

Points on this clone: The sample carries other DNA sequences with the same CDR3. CDR3 in DNA: TGTGCCTGGAGTGTAGGGTACGAGCAGTACTTC. Amino acid sequence: CAWSVGYEQYF. The genes are TRBV30 and TRBJ2-7; D unclear. V dropped 0 bases and J dropped 4 bases, with 4 bases sitting between them. The CDR3 covers 11 residues. Germline V gene data show CDR1 as GTSNPN and CDR2 as SVGIG (reference sequence).

The CDR3 DNA is TGTGCCAGCAGGACAGGGGGGACAAGCTACGAGCAGTACTTC. This encodes CASRTGGTSYEQYF. The genes are TRBV5-6 and TRBJ2-7, with 9 bases lining up with TRBD1. The ends lost 5 bases at V and 3 bases at J; junction bases unmatched: 6. Germline CDR1 and CDR2: SGHDT and YYEEEE. The CDR3 extends over 14 amino acids. The entire variable domain, with the rest obtained from reference TRBV5-6 and TRBJ2-7, is as follows: DAGVTQSPTHLIKTRGQQVTLRCSPKSGHDTVSWYQQALGQGPQFIFQYYEEEERQRGNFPDRFSGHQFPNYSSELNVNALLLGDSALYLCASRTGGTSYEQYFGPGTRLTVT.